This T cell receptor beta chain was documented in a study of blood T cell repertoires in COVID-19 (dated by TCRdb to the early 2020s). Regarding the complete study: Samples covering the acute and convalescent phases of COVID-19 were provided by collaborators in the United States, Italy and Spain. Where HLA class I and class II types were available, the types were taken from metadata supplied by the sample provider, not from assay-based typing. The prospective study material was composed of cDNA or gDNA derived from T cells, B-cell-depleted T cells, or PBMCs. The samples were drawn from two sources: the first 160 participants of the ongoing ImmuneRACE study, and 950 to 1,500 subjects contributed by 6 global collaborators. Nearly every sample came with metadata listing a de-identified subject ID, COVID-19 status, age in years and sex. A freely available public database, intended as a resource for researchers studying the immune response to SARS-CoV-2, is where the repertoires were released. Subjects who had been exposed to COVID-19, were actively infected with it, or had recovered from it provided the deeply sampled blood TCRbeta repertoires that made up the dataset.

Points the paper makes about the study in general: The amount of clinical and demographic metadata varied by source and participant and was provided uncurated.

In the prospective study, participants were roughly 18 to 100 years old, resided in about two dozen geographic areas of the United States, and were enrolled through a virtual design. In the prospective study, cohorts were assigned on the basis of participant-reported clinical history obtained from a screening survey and a study questionnaire. ImmuneRACE Cohort 3 recovered participants were defined by two consecutive negative NP/OP PCR tests, healthcare professional clearance, or symptom resolution. Mobile phlebotomists in the prospective study collected whole blood, serum and a nasopharyngeal or oropharyngeal swab from every participant. Participants in the prospective study had the option to provide additional blood draws and questionnaires over an approximately 2-month period. Prospective study blood samples were shipped either frozen or at room temperature before DNA extraction. From V the trimming removes 5 bases and from J it removes 4 bases, while the gene matches leave 8 bases of the junction unaccounted for. CDR1 MGHDK and CDR2 SYGVNS were looked up in the germline V gene. Including cysteine and phenylalanine, the CDR3 has 15 amino acids. Only CDR3 DNA is held: 45 bases, read in frame from base 1.

The immunoSEQ Assay, a bias-controlled multiplex PCR, was used to amplify TCRbeta CDR3 regions from genomic DNA. Under the source paper's analysis protocol: The number of nucleated cells in each sample was estimated by amplification of reference gene primers within the assay. To quantify the absolute abundance of each unique TCRbeta CDR3 rearrangement, sequence reads were collapsed and filtered. Productive Simpson clonality was computed per sample as the square root of Simpson's diversity index over productive rearrangements. The table comes from immuneACCESS by way of TCRdb, which keeps in-frame sequences with V and J called. Part of the clones is missing from these tables; in studies checked, under half for an unresolved V gene and the rest for unknown reasons. V, J and clone size derive from that table, while D and trimming were established from the DNA sequence. This sample lists nearly 400,000 clones; roughly 89% were detected once. About 1.7% of the sample is in the top ten clones.

To note about this clone: What antigen it recognizes has not been identified. No base-level quality is on record; no much larger clone is a single base apart.

The TCR comes from a woman between 25 and 40 years old who had recovered from COVID-19. This chain joins TRBV25-1 to TRBJ1-1; 9 junctional bases match TRBD1. Sequencing was performed on PBMCs or T cells enriched from blood (not recorded which). The DNA is as follows: TGTGCCAGCAGTATTACCGGGACAGGGACCACTGAAGCTTTCTTT. It translates as CASSITGTGTTEAFF.